This is a list of T cell receptor beta chains from one sample in a study of blood T cell repertoires in COVID-19. The assay was immunoSEQ multiplex PCR, and TCRdb's table has in-frame clones only and misses some. This table has 200,000 to 300,000 clones, roughly 80% appearing once. The specimen was peripheral blood. The receptors derive from a woman older than 75 with acute or convalescent COVID-19. Each CDR3 is given with its conserved first and last residue. Each record gives: clone size, J gene, D gene, V gene, CDR3 protein, CDR3 DNA. A D gene is named only where the DNA matches it firmly. Size is stated for part of the rows, as once, few or many counts, or as a class when the clone is expanded.

clone size: -; J gene: TRBJ1-1; D gene: TRBD1; V gene: TRBV5-1; CDR3 protein: CASSSTGGGPVAFF; CDR3 DNA: TGCGCCAGCAGCTCGACAGGGGGCGGTCCCGTGGCTTTCTTT
clone size: -; J gene: TRBJ2-7; D gene: TRBD1; V gene: TRBV5-1; CDR3 protein: CASSRRTGGNEQYF; CDR3 DNA: TGCGCCAGCAGCCGGAGGACAGGGGGCAACGAGCAGTACTTC
clone size: -; J gene: TRBJ1-3; D gene: -; V gene: TRBV2; CDR3 protein: CASSRRGQGNTIYF; CDR3 DNA: TGTGCCAGCAGTAGAAGGGGCCAAGGAAACACCATATATTTT
clone size: -; J gene: TRBJ1-5; D gene: TRBD1; V gene: TRBV5-3; CDR3 protein: CARSLGHRGGNQPQHF; CDR3 DNA: TGTGCCAGAAGCTTGGGGCACAGGGGAGGCAATCAGCCCCAGCATTTT
clone size: -; J gene: TRBJ2-1; D gene: TRBD2; V gene: TRBV6-6; CDR3 protein: CASSSQGAGGYNEQFF; CDR3 DNA: TGTGCCAGCAGTTCGCAAGGAGCGGGGGGCTACAATGAGCAGTTCTTC
clone size: -; J gene: TRBJ2-5; D gene: -; V gene: TRBV5-8; CDR3 protein: CASSLGQSGQETQYF; CDR3 DNA: TGTGCCAGCAGCTTGGGTCAGAGCGGTCAGGAGACCCAGTACTTC
clone size: -; J gene: TRBJ1-2; D gene: TRBD1; V gene: TRBV12-3/TRBV12-4; CDR3 protein: CASSLGQGDGYTF; CDR3 DNA: TGTGCCAGCAGTTTAGGGCAGGGGGATGGCTACACCTTC
clone size: once; J gene: TRBJ2-3; D gene: -; V gene: TRBV5-4; CDR3 protein: CASRRDSPTDTQYF; CDR3 DNA: TGTGCCAGCAGGCGGGACTCTCCCACAGATACGCAGTATTTT
clone size: -; J gene: TRBJ2-7; D gene: TRBD1; V gene: TRBV7-2; CDR3 protein: CASSRDRGSYEQYF; CDR3 DNA: TGTGCCAGCAGCCGCGACAGGGGCAGCTACGAGCAGTACTTC
clone size: -; J gene: TRBJ1-5; D gene: TRBD1; V gene: TRBV19; CDR3 protein: CASSGSSGQASNQPQHF; CDR3 DNA: TGTGCCAGTAGTGGGAGTTCGGGACAGGCCTCCAATCAGCCCCAGCATTTT
clone size: -; J gene: TRBJ2-2; D gene: -; V gene: TRBV6-5; CDR3 protein: CAANRDTNTGELFF; CDR3 DNA: TGTGCCGCAAACAGGGATACGAACACCGGGGAGCTGTTTTTT
clone size: -; J gene: TRBJ1-1; D gene: -; V gene: TRBV6-5; CDR3 protein: CASSTEARTEAFF; CDR3 DNA: TGTGCCAGCAGCACGGAGGCGCGGACTGAAGCTTTCTTT
clone size: -; J gene: TRBJ2-5; D gene: TRBD1; V gene: TRBV5-6; CDR3 protein: CASSGTGERETQYF; CDR3 DNA: TGTGCCAGCAGCGGAACAGGGGAGAGAGAGACCCAGTACTTC
clone size: few; J gene: TRBJ1-2; D gene: -; V gene: TRBV19; CDR3 protein: CASSMRFRQGYGYTF; CDR3 DNA: TGTGCCAGTAGTATGCGTTTTCGGCAGGGCTATGGCTACACCTTC
clone size: -; J gene: TRBJ1-4; D gene: -; V gene: TRBV14; CDR3 protein: CASSQFLGATNEKLFF; CDR3 DNA: TGTGCCAGCAGCCAATTTTTGGGGGCGACTAATGAAAAACTGTTTTTT
clone size: -; J gene: TRBJ1-5; D gene: TRBD1; V gene: TRBV2; CDR3 protein: CASSFTGDQQPQHF; CDR3 DNA: TGTGCCAGCAGCTTTACAGGGGATCAACAGCCCCAGCATTTT
clone size: -; J gene: TRBJ1-2; D gene: -; V gene: TRBV9; CDR3 protein: CASSVAGAAYGYTF; CDR3 DNA: TGTGCCAGCAGCGTAGCTGGGGCCGCCTATGGCTACACCTTC
clone size: -; J gene: TRBJ1-2; D gene: -; V gene: TRBV19; CDR3 protein: CASSPLPGQQPNYGYTF; CDR3 DNA: TGTGCCAGTAGTCCCCTCCCGGGACAACAACCTAACTATGGCTACACCTTC
clone size: -; J gene: TRBJ1-2; D gene: -; V gene: TRBV5-1; CDR3 protein: CASSLDSRGYGYTF; CDR3 DNA: TGCGCCAGCAGCTTGGATAGCAGGGGCTATGGCTACACCTTC
clone size: -; J gene: TRBJ2-2; D gene: TRBD2; V gene: TRBV6-1; CDR3 protein: CASSEAREGGELFF; CDR3 DNA: TGTGCCAGCAGTGAAGCTAGGGAGGGCGGGGAGCTGTTTTTT
clone size: -; J gene: TRBJ2-7; D gene: TRBD1; V gene: TRBV2; CDR3 protein: CASRDRGPGEQYF; CDR3 DNA: TGTGCCAGCAGGGACAGGGGTCCCGGCGAGCAGTACTTC
clone size: -; J gene: TRBJ1-5; D gene: TRBD1; V gene: TRBV5-8; CDR3 protein: CASTRPGQASYSNQPQHF; CDR3 DNA: TGTGCCAGCACCAGACCGGGACAGGCCTCTTATAGCAATCAGCCCCAGCATTTT
clone size: -; J gene: TRBJ1-5; D gene: TRBD1; V gene: TRBV19; CDR3 protein: CASSIGRRGQGAIGSNQPQHF; CDR3 DNA: TGTGCCAGTAGTATAGGCAGGAGGGGGCAAGGGGCAATTGGCAGCAATCAGCCCCAGCATTTT
clone size: few; J gene: TRBJ1-4; D gene: TRBD1; V gene: TRBV7-2; CDR3 protein: CASSLDRGNEKLFF; CDR3 DNA: TGTGCCAGCAGCTTAGACAGGGGTAACGAAAAACTGTTTTTT
clone size: -; J gene: TRBJ2-2; D gene: TRBD2; V gene: TRBV4-2; CDR3 protein: CASSHKAGADTGELFF; CDR3 DNA: TGTGCCAGCAGCCATAAAGCGGGAGCGGACACCGGGGAGCTGTTTTTT
clone size: -; J gene: TRBJ2-1; D gene: TRBD2; V gene: TRBV30; CDR3 protein: CAWSVRSGSSGEQFF; CDR3 DNA: TGTGCCTGGAGTGTACGAAGCGGGAGCTCGGGTGAGCAGTTCTTC
clone size: once; J gene: TRBJ2-7; D gene: TRBD1; V gene: TRBV18; CDR3 protein: CASSPGQGSEQYF; CDR3 DNA: TGTGCCAGCTCACCGGGACAGGGTAGCGAGCAGTACTTC
clone size: -; J gene: TRBJ1-2; D gene: -; V gene: TRBV5-1; CDR3 protein: CASSLSVSRPQLEGGYTF; CDR3 DNA: TGCGCCAGCAGCTTGTCTGTCTCTCGGCCACAGCTCGAAGGAGGCTACACCTTC
clone size: -; J gene: TRBJ2-5; D gene: -; V gene: TRBV9; CDR3 protein: CASSVGFQGQETQYF; CDR3 DNA: TGTGCCAGCAGCGTAGGTTTTCAGGGGCAAGAGACCCAGTACTTC
clone size: -; J gene: TRBJ1-2; D gene: TRBD1; V gene: TRBV19; CDR3 protein: CASSIIEGGRGYTF; CDR3 DNA: TGTGCCAGTAGTATAATCGAAGGGGGCCGGGGCTACACCTTC
clone size: -; J gene: TRBJ2-5; D gene: -; V gene: TRBV6-5; CDR3 protein: CASSYSDAGGTQYF; CDR3 DNA: TGTGCCAGCAGTTACTCAGACGCCGGAGGGACCCAGTACTTC
clone size: few; J gene: TRBJ2-5; D gene: TRBD2; V gene: TRBV4-1; CDR3 protein: CASSQGVAGGRWATQYF; CDR3 DNA: TGCGCCAGCAGCCAAGGGGTGGCGGGGGGCCGATGGGCGACCCAGTACTTC
clone size: once; J gene: TRBJ2-7; D gene: -; V gene: TRBV21-1; CDR3 protein: CASSKGSLRGGCTYEQYF; CDR3 DNA: TGTGCCAGCAGCAAAGGGAGCCTTAGAGGTGGTTGTACCTACGAGCAGTACTTC
clone size: -; J gene: TRBJ2-3; D gene: -; V gene: TRBV13; CDR3 protein: CASRLAYSTDTQYF; CDR3 DNA: TGTGCCAGCAGATTAGCGTATAGCACAGATACGCAGTATTTT
clone size: -; J gene: TRBJ2-1; D gene: -; V gene: TRBV15; CDR3 protein: CATSRPSPDEQFF; CDR3 DNA: TGTGCCACCAGCAGACCCTCCCCCGATGAGCAGTTCTTC
clone size: -; J gene: TRBJ2-5; D gene: -; V gene: TRBV6-5; CDR3 protein: CASSYSTSTGETQYF; CDR3 DNA: TGTGCCAGCAGTTACTCGACTAGTACCGGGGAGACCCAGTACTTC
clone size: -; J gene: TRBJ1-4; D gene: TRBD1; V gene: TRBV9; CDR3 protein: CASSVGRTGRNEKLFF; CDR3 DNA: TGTGCCAGCAGCGTAGGGAGGACAGGGAGGAATGAAAAACTGTTTTTT
clone size: -; J gene: TRBJ2-5; D gene: -; V gene: TRBV19; CDR3 protein: CASSISQGTETQYF; CDR3 DNA: TGTGCCAGTAGTATTAGTCAGGGTACGGAGACCCAGTACTTC
clone size: -; J gene: TRBJ2-7; D gene: -; V gene: TRBV2; CDR3 protein: CASTRNVYEQYF; CDR3 DNA: TGTGCCAGCACGCGGAATGTTTACGAGCAGTACTTC
clone size: -; J gene: TRBJ2-1; D gene: TRBD2; V gene: TRBV28; CDR3 protein: CASSPGTSESSEQFF; CDR3 DNA: TGTGCCAGCAGTCCGGGGACTAGCGAGAGCAGTGAGCAGTTCTTC
clone size: -; J gene: TRBJ2-5; D gene: -; V gene: TRBV2; CDR3 protein: CASSRDFQETQYF; CDR3 DNA: TGTGCCAGCAGCCGGGACTTTCAAGAGACCCAGTACTTC
clone size: -; J gene: TRBJ2-1; D gene: TRBD1; V gene: TRBV12-5; CDR3 protein: CASGVGQGNPYNEQFF; CDR3 DNA: TGTGCTAGTGGTGTGGGACAGGGTAATCCCTACAATGAGCAGTTCTTC
clone size: -; J gene: TRBJ2-5; D gene: TRBD2; V gene: TRBV5-1; CDR3 protein: CASRGRGDSEETQYF; CDR3 DNA: TGCGCCAGCAGGGGGAGGGGCGATAGTGAAGAGACCCAGTACTTC
clone size: -; J gene: TRBJ2-1; D gene: TRBD1; V gene: TRBV24-1; CDR3 protein: CATSDSLRTGGDEQFF; CDR3 DNA: TGTGCCACCAGTGATTCCCTCAGGACAGGGGGCGATGAGCAGTTCTTC
clone size: -; J gene: TRBJ1-1; D gene: -; V gene: TRBV27; CDR3 protein: CASSLSLPVTGSNTEAFF; CDR3 DNA: TGTGCCAGCAGTTTATCTCTACCGGTTACAGGGTCGAACACTGAAGCTTTCTTT
clone size: once; J gene: TRBJ2-3; D gene: TRBD1; V gene: TRBV5-5; CDR3 protein: CASSSQQGSTDTQYF; CDR3 DNA: TGTGCCAGCAGCAGCCAACAGGGGAGCACAGATACGCAGTATTTT
clone size: few; J gene: TRBJ2-3; D gene: TRBD2; V gene: TRBV5-1; CDR3 protein: CASSSVAGGVTDTQYF; CDR3 DNA: TGCGCCAGCAGCTCGGTAGCGGGGGGCGTCACAGATACGCAGTATTTT
clone size: -; J gene: TRBJ1-2; D gene: -; V gene: TRBV6-6; CDR3 protein: CASSYSAGFYGYTF; CDR3 DNA: TGTGCCAGCAGTTATTCCGCAGGGTTCTACGGCTACACCTTC
clone size: -; J gene: TRBJ2-5; D gene: -; V gene: TRBV7-2; CDR3 protein: CASSLGGLRGKETQYF; CDR3 DNA: TGTGCCAGCAGCTTAGGTGGGCTAAGGGGCAAAGAGACCCAGTACTTC
clone size: -; J gene: TRBJ2-1; D gene: TRBD2; V gene: TRBV19; CDR3 protein: CASTSGRLAGGWEQFF; CDR3 DNA: TGTGCCAGTACCTCGGGGAGGCTAGCGGGAGGTTGGGAGCAGTTCTTC
clone size: -; J gene: TRBJ2-5; D gene: TRBD2; V gene: TRBV29-1; CDR3 protein: CSVVGGRTSGASQETQYF; CDR3 DNA: TGCAGCGTTGTGGGGGGGAGGACTAGCGGGGCCTCCCAAGAGACCCAGTACTTC
clone size: -; J gene: TRBJ2-2; D gene: -; V gene: TRBV29-1; CDR3 protein: CSVEFVSQGSGELFF; CDR3 DNA: TGCAGCGTTGAATTTGTTTCCCAGGGGTCCGGGGAGCTGTTTTTT
clone size: -; J gene: TRBJ2-7; D gene: -; V gene: TRBV21-1; CDR3 protein: CAGTGEQYF; CDR3 DNA: TGTGCCGGGACAGGCGAGCAGTACTTC
clone size: -; J gene: TRBJ2-5; D gene: TRBD2; V gene: TRBV7-2; CDR3 protein: CASSAPRLAGAETQYF; CDR3 DNA: TGTGCCAGCAGCGCACCCCGACTAGCGGGAGCAGAGACCCAGTACTTC